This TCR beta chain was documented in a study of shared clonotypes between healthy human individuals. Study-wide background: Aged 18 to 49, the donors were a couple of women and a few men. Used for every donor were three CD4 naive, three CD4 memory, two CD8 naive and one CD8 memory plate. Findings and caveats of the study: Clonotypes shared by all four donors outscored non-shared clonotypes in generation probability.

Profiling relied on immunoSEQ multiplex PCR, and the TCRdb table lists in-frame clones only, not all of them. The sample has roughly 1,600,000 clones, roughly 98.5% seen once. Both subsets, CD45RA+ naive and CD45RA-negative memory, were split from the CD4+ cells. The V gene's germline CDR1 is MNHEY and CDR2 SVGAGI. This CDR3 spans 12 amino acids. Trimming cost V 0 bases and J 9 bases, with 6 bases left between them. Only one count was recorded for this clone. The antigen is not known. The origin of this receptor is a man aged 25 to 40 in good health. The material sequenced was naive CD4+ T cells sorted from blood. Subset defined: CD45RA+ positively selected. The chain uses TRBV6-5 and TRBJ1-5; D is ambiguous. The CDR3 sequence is CASSYSWGPQHF. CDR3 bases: TGTGCCAGCAGTTACTCCTGGGGGCCCCAGCATTTT.